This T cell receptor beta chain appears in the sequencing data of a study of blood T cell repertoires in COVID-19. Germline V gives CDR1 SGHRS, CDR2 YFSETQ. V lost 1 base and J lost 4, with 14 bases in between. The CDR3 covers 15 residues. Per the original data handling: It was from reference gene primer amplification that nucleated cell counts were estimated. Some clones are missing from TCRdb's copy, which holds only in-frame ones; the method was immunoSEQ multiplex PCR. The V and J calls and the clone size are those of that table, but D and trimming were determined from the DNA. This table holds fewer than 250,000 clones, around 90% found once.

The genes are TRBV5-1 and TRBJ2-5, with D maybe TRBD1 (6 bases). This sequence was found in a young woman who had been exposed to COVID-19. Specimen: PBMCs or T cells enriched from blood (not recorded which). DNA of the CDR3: TGCGCCAGCAGCTTGACAGGGAGAGTGGGAGAGACCCAGTACTTC. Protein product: CASSLTGRVGETQYF.